This T cell receptor (beta chain) stems from a study of T cell changes during pregnancy in multiple sclerosis. The assay was immunoSEQ multiplex PCR, and TCRdb's table has in-frame clones only and misses some. This repertoire shows tens of thousands of clones, approximately 92% found once; its top ten account for roughly 1%. This CDR3 spans 12 amino acids. V lost 8 bases, J lost 12 bases, and 13 bases stayed unmatched. Looked up from germline, CDR1 is SQVTM and CDR2 is ANQGSEA. This clonotype was sampled from a female donor with multiple sclerosis, enrolled in a pregnancy study. The sample here was peripheral blood, taken in the first trimester of pregnancy. This chain joins TRBV29-1 and TRBJ2-1; 7 nucleotides match TRBD2. CDR3 in DNA: TGCAGCTATTGGGAGGGAGTGGGAGGGCAGTTCTTC. It specifies CSYWEGVGGQFF.